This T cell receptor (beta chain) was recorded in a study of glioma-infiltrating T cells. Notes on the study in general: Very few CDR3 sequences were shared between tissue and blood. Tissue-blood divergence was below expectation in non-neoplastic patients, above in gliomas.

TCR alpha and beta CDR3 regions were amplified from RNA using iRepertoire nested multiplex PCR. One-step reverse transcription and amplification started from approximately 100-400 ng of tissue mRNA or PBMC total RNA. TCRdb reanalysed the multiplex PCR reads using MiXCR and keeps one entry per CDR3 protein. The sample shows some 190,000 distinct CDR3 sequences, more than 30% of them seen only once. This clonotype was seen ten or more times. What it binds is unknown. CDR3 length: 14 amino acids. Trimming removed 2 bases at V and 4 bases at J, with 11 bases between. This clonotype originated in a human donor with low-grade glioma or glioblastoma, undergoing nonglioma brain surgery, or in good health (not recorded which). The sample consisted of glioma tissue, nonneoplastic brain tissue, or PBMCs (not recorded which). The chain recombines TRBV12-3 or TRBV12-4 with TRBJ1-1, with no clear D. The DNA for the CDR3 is TGTGCCAGCAGTTTAATCGCCGAGGCCACTGAAGCTTTCTTT. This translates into CASSLIAEATEAFF.